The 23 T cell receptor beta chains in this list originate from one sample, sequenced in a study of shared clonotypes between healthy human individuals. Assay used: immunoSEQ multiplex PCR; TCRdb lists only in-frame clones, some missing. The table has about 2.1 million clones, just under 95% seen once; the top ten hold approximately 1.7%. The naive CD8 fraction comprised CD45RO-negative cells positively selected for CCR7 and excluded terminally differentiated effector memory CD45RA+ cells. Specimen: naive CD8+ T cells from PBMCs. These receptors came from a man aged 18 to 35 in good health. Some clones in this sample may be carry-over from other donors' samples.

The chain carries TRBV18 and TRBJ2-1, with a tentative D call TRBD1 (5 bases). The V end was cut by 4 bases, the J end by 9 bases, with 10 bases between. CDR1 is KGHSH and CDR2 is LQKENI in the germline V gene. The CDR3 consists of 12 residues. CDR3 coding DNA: TGTGCCAGCTCACAGGGGTACCCTGAGCAGTTCTTC. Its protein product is CASSQGYPEQFF.

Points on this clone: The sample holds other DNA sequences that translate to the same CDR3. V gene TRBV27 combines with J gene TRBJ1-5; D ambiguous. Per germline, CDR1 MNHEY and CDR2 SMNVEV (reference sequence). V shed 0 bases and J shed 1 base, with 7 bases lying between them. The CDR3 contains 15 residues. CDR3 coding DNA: TGTGCCAGCAGTTTATCGGCAGGAAGCAATCAGCCCCAGCATTTT. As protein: CASSLSAGSNQPQHF.

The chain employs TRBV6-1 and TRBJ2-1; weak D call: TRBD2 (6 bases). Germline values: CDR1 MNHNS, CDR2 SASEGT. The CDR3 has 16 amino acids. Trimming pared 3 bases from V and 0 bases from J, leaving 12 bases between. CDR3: CASSEWEAGSYNEQFF. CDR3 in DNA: TGTGCCAGCAGTGAGTGGGAAGCGGGCTCCTACAATGAGCAGTTCTTC.

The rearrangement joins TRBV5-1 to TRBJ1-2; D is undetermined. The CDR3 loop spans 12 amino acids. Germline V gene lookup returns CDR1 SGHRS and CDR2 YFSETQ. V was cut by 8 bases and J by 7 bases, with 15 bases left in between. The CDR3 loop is CASRQSGTGYTF. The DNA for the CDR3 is TGCGCCAGTCGACAATCCGGTACTGGCTACACCTTC.

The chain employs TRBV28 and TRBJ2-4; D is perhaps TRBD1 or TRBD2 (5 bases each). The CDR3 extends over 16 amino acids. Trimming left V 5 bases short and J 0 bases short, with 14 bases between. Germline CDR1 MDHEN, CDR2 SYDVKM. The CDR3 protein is CASSPPGDLAKNIQYF. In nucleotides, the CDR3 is TGTGCCAGCAGTCCCCCCGGGGACCTAGCCAAAAACATTCAGTACTTC.

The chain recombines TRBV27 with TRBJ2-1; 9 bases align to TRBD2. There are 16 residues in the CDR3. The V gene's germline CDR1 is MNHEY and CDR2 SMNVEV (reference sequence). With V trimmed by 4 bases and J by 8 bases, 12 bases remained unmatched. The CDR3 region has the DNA TGTGCCAGCAGTTGGCGGGAGGGTCCTACCTGGGATGAGCAGTTCTTC. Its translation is CASSWREGPTWDEQFF.

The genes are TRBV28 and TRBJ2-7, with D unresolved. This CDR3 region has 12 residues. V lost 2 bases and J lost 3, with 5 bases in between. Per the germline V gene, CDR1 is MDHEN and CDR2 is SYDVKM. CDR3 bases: TGTGCCAGCAGTTTAGAGTACTACGAGCAGTACTTC. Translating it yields CASSLEYYEQYF.

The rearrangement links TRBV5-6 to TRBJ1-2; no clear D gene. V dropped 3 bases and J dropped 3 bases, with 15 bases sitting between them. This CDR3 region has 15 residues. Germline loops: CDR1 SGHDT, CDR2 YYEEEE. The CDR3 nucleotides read TGTGCCAGCAGCTGGTTCGCCGTGGAGGACTATGGCTACACCTTC. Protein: CASSWFAVEDYGYTF.

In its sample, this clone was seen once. CDR3 coding DNA: TGCGCCAGCAGCCCTTCCTGCTCTGGGGCCAACGTCCTGACTTTC. Translated: CASSPSCSGANVLTF. The chain joins TRBV5-1 to TRBJ2-6; D unresolved. The CDR3 runs to 15 residues. CDR1 and CDR2 (germline): SGHRS, YFSETQ. With 4 bases removed from V and 0 bases from J, the gap between germline ends came to 8 bases. Drawing the rest from reference TRBV5-1 and TRBJ2-6, the complete variable domain is KAGVTQTPRYLIKTRGQQVTLSCSPISGHRSVSWYQQTPGQGLQFLFEYFSETQRNKGNFPGRFSGRQFSNSRSEMNVSTLELGDSALYLCASSPSCSGANVLTFGAGSRLTVL.

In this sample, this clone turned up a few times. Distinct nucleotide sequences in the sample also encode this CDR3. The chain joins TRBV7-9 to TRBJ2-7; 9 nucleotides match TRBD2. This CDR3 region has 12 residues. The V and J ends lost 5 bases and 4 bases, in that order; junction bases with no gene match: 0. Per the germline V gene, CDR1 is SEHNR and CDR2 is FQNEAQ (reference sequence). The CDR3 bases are TGTGCCAGCAGCGGACTAGCGTACGAGCAGTACTTC. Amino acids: CASSGLAYEQYF.

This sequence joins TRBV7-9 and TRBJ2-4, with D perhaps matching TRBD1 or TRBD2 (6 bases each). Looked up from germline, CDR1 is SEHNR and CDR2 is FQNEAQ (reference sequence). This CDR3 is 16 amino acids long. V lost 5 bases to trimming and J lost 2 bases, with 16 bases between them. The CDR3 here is CASSPLGGMSKNIQYF. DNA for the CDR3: TGTGCCAGCAGCCCTCTAGGGGGGATGTCCAAAAACATTCAGTACTTC. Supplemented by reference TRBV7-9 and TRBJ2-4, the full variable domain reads DTGVSQNPRHKITKRGQNVTFRCDPISEHNRLYWYRQTLGQGPEFLTYFQNEAQLEKSRLLSDRFSAERPKGSFSTLEIQRTEQGDSAMYLCASSPLGGMSKNIQYFGAGTRLSVL.

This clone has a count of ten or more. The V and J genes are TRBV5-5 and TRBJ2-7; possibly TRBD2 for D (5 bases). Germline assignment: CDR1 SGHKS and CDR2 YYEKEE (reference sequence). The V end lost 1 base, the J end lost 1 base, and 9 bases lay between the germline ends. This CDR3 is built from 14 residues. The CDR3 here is CASSLREISYEQYF. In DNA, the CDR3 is TGTGCCAGCAGCTTGAGGGAGATTTCCTACGAGCAGTACTTC.

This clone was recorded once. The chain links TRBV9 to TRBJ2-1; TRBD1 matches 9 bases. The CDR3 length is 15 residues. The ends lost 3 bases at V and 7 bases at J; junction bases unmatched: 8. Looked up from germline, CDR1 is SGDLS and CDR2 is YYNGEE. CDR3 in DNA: TGTGCCAGCAGCGAAACCGGGACAGGGAGGAATGAGCAGTTCTTC. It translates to CASSETGTGRNEQFF.

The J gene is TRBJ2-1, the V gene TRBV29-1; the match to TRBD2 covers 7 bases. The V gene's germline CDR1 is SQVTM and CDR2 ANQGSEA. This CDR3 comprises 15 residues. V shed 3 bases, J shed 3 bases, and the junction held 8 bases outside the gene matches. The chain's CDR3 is CSVEMRESLYNEQFF. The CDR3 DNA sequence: TGCAGCGTTGAGATGCGGGAGAGTCTCTACAATGAGCAGTTCTTC.

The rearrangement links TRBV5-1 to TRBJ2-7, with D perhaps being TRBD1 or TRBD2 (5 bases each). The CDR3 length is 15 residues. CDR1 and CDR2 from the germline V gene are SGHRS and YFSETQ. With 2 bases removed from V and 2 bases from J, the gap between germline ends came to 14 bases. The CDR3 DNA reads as TGCGCCAGCAGCTTAACCGGGACGGAAGCCTACGAGCAGTACTTC. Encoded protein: CASSLTGTEAYEQYF.

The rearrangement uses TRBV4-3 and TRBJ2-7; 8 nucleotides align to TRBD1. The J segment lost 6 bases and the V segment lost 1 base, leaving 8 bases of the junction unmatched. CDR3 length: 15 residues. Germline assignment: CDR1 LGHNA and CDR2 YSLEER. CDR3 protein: CASSQVIETGVEQYF. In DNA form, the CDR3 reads TGCGCCAGCAGCCAAGTTATTGAGACAGGGGTCGAGCAGTACTTC.

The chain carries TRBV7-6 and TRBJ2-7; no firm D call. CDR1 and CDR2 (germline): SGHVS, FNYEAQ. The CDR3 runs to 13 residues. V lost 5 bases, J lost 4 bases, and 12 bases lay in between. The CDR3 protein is CASSPAAAYEQYF. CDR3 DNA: TGTGCCAGCAGCCCCGCTGCGGCTTACGAGCAGTACTTC.

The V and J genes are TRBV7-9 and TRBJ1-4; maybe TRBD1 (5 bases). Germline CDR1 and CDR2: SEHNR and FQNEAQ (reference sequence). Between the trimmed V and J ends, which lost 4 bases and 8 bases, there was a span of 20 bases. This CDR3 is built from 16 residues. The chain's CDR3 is CASSSTGQGEREKLFF. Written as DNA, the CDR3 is TGTGCCAGCAGCTCCACCGGGCAGGGTGAGCGGGAAAAACTGTTTTTT.

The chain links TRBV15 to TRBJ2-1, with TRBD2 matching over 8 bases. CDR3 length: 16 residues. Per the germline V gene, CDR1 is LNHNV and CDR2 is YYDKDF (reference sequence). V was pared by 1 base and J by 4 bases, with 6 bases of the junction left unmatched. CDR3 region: CATSRAAGVLYNEQFF. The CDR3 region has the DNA TGTGCCACCAGCAGAGCAGCGGGAGTCCTATACAATGAGCAGTTCTTC. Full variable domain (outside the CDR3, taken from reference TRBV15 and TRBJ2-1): DAMVIQNPRYQVTQFGKPVTLSCSQTLNHNVMYWYQQKSSQAPKLLFHYYDKDFNNEADTPDNFQSRRPNTSFCFLDIRSPGLGDTAMYLCATSRAAGVLYNEQFFGPGTRLTVL.

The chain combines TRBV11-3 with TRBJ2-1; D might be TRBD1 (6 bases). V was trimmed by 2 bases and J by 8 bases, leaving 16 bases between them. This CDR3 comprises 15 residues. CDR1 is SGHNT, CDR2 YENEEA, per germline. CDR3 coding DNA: TGTGCCAGCAGCTTATACAGGGTATCGGCCGATGAGCAGTTCTTC. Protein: CASSLYRVSADEQFF.

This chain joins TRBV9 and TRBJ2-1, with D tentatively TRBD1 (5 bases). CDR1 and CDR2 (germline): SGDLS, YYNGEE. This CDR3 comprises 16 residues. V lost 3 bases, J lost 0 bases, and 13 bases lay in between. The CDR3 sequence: CASSASTESSYNEQFF. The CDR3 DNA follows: TGTGCCAGCAGCGCATCGACAGAAAGCTCCTACAATGAGCAGTTCTTC.

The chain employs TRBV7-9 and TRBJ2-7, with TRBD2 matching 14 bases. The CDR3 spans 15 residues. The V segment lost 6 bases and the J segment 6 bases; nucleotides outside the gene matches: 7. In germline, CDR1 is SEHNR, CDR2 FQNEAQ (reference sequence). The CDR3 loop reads CASRGQGLAGVEQYF. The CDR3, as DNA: TGTGCCAGCAGAGGCCAGGGACTAGCGGGAGTCGAGCAGTACTTC.

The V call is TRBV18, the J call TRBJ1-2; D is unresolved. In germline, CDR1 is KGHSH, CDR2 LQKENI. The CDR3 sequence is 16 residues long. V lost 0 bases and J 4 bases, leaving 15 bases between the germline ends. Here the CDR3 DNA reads TGTGCCAGCTCACCACCGGCCGGGAGCGTAAGCTATGGCTACACCTTC. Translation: CASSPPAGSVSYGYTF. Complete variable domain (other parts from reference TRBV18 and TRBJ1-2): NAGVMQNPRHLVRRRGQEARLRCSPMKGHSHVYWYRQLPEEGLKFMVYLQKENIIDESGMPKERFSAEFPKEGPSILRIQQVVRGDSAAYFCASSPPAGSVSYGYTFGSGTRLTVV.